This TCR beta chain was observed in a study of long-term antiretroviral therapy in people with HIV. Germline CDR1 is SGHKS and CDR2 is YYEKEE (reference sequence). This CDR3 has 17 residues. Trimming pared 2 bases from V and 1 base from J, leaving 16 bases between. Version v3.0 of the immunoSEQ assay was performed at survey level. Sequencing aimed to cover about 35,000-55,000 T-cell genomes per sample. Assay used: immunoSEQ multiplex PCR; TCRdb lists only in-frame clones, some missing. The data hold roughly 27,000 clones, with 85% observed a single time. The clonotype originates from a middle-aged man with HIV. The starting material was unsorted PBMCs, obtained 2.3 years after starting antiretroviral therapy. The rearrangement links TRBV5-5 to TRBJ1-5; D is possibly TRBD1 (5 bases). The CDR3 reads CASSFEPGLQSNQPQHF. The CDR3 nucleotides are TGTGCCAGCAGCTTCGAACCGGGACTTCAGAGCAATCAGCCCCAGCATTTT.